The rows below give T cell receptor beta chains drawn from one sample of a study of human T cells and chemical hapten exposure. TCRdb redid the calling of the RACE reads with MiXCR, one entry per CDR3 protein. The sample consists of about 190,000 distinct CDR3 sequences, more than 20% of them appearing once. The specimen was whole blood, collected in connection with sensitization to the hapten diphenylcyclopropenone (DPC). All receptors derive from a woman aged 40-49 years with alopecia areata. Some clones in this sample may be carry-over from other donors' samples. The CDR3 runs from the conserved cysteine through the conserved F or W. The order of the fields is V gene, J gene, clone size, D gene, CDR3 protein, CDR3 DNA. D genes are given only for firm matches. The size entry is marked missing in some rows and otherwise reads once, few, many or a size class.

TRBV10-3,TRBJ1-1,many,-,CAIRGMNTEAFF,TGTGCCATCAGGGGGATGAACACTGAAGCTTTCTTT
TRBV6-6,TRBJ1-4,-,-,CASREIGEGEKLFF,TGTGCCAGCAGAGAAATTGGGGAAGGTGAAAAACTGTTTTTT
TRBV20-1,TRBJ2-1,-,-,CSARWARTDYNEQFF,TGCAGTGCTAGATGGGCTCGGACAGACTACAATGAGCAGTTCTTC
TRBV20-1,TRBJ2-3,-,TRBD2,CSWVAGADTQYF,TGCAGTTGGGTAGCGGGAGCCGATACGCAGTATTTT
TRBV20-1,TRBJ2-7,few,TRBD1,CSVRSDRGPYEQYF,TGCAGTGTAAGATCGGACAGGGGTCCCTACGAGCAGTACTTC
TRBV20-1,TRBJ2-7,few,TRBD1,CSADQGAPYEQYF,TGCAGTGCCGACCAGGGGGCCCCCTACGAGCAGTACTTC
TRBV7-3,TRBJ2-5,-,-,CASSLMGYQETQYF,TGTGCCAGCAGCTTAATGGGTTACCAAGAGACCCAGTACTTC
TRBV6-6,TRBJ2-7,many,-,CASRTSRANEQYF,TGTGCCAGCAGGACCTCGAGGGCGAACGAGCAGTACTTC
TRBV20-1,TRBJ2-2,few,-,CSAARGANTGELFF,TGCAGTGCTGCACGGGGCGCGAACACCGGGGAGCTGTTTTTT
TRBV5-1,TRBJ1-1,few,TRBD1,CASSYHRGGGTEAFF,TGCGCCAGCAGCTACCACAGGGGTGGAGGGACTGAAGCTTTCTTT